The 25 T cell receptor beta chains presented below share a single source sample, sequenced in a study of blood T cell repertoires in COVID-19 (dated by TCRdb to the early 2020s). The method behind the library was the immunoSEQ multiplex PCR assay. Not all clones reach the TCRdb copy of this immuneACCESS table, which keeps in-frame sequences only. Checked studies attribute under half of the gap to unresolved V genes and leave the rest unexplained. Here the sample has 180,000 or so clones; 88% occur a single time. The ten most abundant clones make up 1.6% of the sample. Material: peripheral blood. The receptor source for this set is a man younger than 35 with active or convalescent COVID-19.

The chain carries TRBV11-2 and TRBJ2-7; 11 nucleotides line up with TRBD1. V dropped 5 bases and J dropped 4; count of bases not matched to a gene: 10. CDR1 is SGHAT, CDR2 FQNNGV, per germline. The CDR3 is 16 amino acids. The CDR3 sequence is CASSTYPGQGAYEQYF. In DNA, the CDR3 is TGTGCCAGCAGCACCTACCCCGGACAGGGGGCTTACGAGCAGTACTTC.

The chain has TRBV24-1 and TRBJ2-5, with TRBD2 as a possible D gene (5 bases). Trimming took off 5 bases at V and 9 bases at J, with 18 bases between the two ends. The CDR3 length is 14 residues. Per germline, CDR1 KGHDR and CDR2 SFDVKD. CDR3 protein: CATSVGLESGAQYF. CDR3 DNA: TGTGCCACCAGTGTAGGGCTTGAGTCCGGGGCCCAGTACTTC.

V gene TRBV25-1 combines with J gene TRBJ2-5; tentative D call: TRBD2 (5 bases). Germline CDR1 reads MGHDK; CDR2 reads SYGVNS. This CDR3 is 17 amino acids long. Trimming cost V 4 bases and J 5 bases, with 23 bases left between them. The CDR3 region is CASSGSEAGTVRETQYF. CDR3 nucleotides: TGTGCCAGCAGTGGATCGGAGGCAGGTACCGTTCGGGAGACCCAGTACTTC.

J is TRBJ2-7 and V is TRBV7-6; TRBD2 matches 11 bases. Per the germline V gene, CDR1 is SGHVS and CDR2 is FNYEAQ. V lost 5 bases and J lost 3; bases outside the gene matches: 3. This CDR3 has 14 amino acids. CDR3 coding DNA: TGTGCCAGCAGCGACGGACTAGCGGGCTACGAGCAGTACTTC. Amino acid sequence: CASSDGLAGYEQYF.

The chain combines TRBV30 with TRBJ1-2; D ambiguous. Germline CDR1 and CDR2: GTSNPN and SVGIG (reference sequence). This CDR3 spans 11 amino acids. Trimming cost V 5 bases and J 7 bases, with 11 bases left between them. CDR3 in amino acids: CAWAVGSGYTF. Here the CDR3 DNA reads TGTGCCTGGGCCGTGGGCAGTGGCTACACCTTC.

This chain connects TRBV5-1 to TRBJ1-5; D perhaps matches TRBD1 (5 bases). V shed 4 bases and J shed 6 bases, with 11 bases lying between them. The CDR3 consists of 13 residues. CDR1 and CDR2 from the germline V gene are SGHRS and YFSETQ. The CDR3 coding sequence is TGCGCCAGCAGCGAGGCGGGGGGTCAGCCCCAGCATTTT. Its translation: CASSEAGGQPQHF.

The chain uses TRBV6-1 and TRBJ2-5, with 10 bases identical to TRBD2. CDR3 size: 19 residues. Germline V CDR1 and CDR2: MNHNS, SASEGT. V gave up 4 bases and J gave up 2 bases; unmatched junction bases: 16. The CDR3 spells CASSVLPFRTSGLQETQYF. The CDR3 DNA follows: TGTGCCAGCAGTGTTCTCCCATTTCGGACTAGCGGTTTACAAGAGACCCAGTACTTC.

CDR3 coding DNA: TGCGCCAGCAGCCAAGATTACAGCCCCTATGGCTACACCTTC. Translation: CASSQDYSPYGYTF. The V gene is TRBV4-3, the J gene TRBJ1-2; D uncertain. V shed 0 bases and J shed 4 bases, with 9 bases lying between them. This CDR3 has 14 amino acids. Germline CDR1 LGHNA, CDR2 YSLEER.

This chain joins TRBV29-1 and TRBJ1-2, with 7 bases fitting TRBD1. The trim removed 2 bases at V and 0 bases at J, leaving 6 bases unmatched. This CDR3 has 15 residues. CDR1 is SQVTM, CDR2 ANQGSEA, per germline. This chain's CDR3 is CSVESQGDSNYGYTF. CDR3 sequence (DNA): TGCAGCGTTGAATCCCAGGGGGATTCTAACTATGGCTACACCTTC.

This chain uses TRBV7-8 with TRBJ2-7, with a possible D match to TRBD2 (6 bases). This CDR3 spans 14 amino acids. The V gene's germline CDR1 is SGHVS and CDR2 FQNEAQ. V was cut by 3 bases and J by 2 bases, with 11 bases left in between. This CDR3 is CASSLLTSTYEQYF. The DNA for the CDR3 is TGTGCCAGCAGCTTGCTGACTAGTACCTACGAGCAGTACTTC.

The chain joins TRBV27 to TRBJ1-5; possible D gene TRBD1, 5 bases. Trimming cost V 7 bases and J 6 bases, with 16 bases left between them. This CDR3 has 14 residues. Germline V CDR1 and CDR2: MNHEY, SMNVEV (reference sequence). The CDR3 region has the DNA TGTGCCAGCAAAAACGCAGGGATGGGTCAGCCCCAGCATTTT. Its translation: CASKNAGMGQPQHF.

CDR3 in amino acids: CASSHGQGLAEAFF. The CDR3 bases are TGTGCCAGCAGCCACGGACAGGGTTTAGCTGAAGCTTTCTTT. This chain joins TRBV14 and TRBJ1-1; 8 bases align to TRBD1. This CDR3 has 14 residues. V lost 3 bases and J lost 6; bases outside the gene matches: 6. The V gene's germline CDR1 is SGHDN and CDR2 FVKESK.

CDR3 coding DNA: TGCAGCGTTACTAGCGGGGGGGCCAGGACAGATACGCAGTATTTT. Translation gives CSVTSGGARTDTQYF. This chain joins TRBV29-1 and TRBJ2-3; 13 bases align to TRBD2. The CDR3 has 15 amino acids. V shed 5 bases, J shed 3 bases, and the junction held 5 bases outside the gene matches. From germline, CDR1 is SQVTM and CDR2 ANQGSEA.

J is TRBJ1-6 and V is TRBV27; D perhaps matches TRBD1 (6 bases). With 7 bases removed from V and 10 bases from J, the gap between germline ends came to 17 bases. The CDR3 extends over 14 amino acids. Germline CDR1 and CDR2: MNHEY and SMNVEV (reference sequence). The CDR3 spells CASTLVDSGSPLHF. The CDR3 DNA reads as TGTGCCAGCACCTTGGTGGACAGTGGGTCACCCCTCCACTTT.

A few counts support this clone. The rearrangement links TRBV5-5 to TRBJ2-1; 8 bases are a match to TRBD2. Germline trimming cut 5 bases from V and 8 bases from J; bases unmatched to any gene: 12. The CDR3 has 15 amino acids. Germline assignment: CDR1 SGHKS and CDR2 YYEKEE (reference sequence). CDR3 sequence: CASRPNSGSKDEQFF. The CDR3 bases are TGTGCCAGCAGGCCAAACAGCGGGAGTAAGGATGAGCAGTTCTTC.

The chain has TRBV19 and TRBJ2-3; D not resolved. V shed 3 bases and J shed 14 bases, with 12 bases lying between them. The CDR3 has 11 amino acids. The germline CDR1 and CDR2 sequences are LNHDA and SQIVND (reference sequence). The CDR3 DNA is TGTGCCAGTAGTATTTCTCAAAAGAGGTATTTT. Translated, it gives CASSISQKRYF.

DNA for the CDR3: TGTGCCAGCAGTTCCGACCGTCCCGGGACAGGGCCGATCTATGGCTACACCTTC. It encodes CASSSDRPGTGPIYGYTF. This chain joins TRBV7-9 and TRBJ1-2, with 9 bases identical to TRBD1. V dropped 6 bases and J dropped 4; count of bases not matched to a gene: 18. Germline V CDR1 and CDR2: SEHNR, FQNEAQ (reference sequence). The CDR3 runs 18 residues. Together with reference TRBV7-9 and TRBJ1-2, the CDR3 gives the full variable domain: DTGVSQNPRHKITKRGQNVTFRCDPISEHNRLYWYRQTLGQGPEFLTYFQNEAQLEKSRLLSDRFSAERPKGSFSTLEIQRTEQGDSAMYLCASSSDRPGTGPIYGYTFGSGTRLTVV.

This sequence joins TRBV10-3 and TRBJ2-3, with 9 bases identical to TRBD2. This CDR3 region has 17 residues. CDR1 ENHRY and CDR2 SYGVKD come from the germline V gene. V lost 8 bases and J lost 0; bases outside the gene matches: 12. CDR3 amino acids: CAIRASGTQTSTDTQYF. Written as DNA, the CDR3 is TGTGCCATCCGCGCTAGCGGGACCCAGACTAGCACAGATACGCAGTATTTT.

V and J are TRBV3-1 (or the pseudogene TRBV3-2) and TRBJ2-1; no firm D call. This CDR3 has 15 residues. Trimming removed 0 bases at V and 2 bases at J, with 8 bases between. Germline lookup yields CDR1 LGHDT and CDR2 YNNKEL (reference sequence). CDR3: CASSQELEPYNEQFF. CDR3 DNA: TGTGCCAGCAGCCAAGAGTTAGAGCCCTACAATGAGCAGTTCTTC.

The CDR3 coding sequence is TGTGCCTGGAGTGTTGGCGGAAGCTCCTACAATGAGCAGTTCTTC. Protein product: CAWSVGGSSYNEQFF. J is TRBJ2-1 and V is TRBV30, with no clear D. The germline CDR1 and CDR2 sequences are GTSNPN and SVGIG (reference sequence). CDR3 length: 15 residues. V gave up 0 bases and J gave up 0 bases, with 9 bases separating them.

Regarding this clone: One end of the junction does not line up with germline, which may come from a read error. CDR3 DNA sequence: TGTGCCAGCAGCGTAGCGGGAGCCCACAATGAGCAGTTCTTC. Amino acids: CASSVAGAHNEQFF. The chain uses TRBV7-9 and TRBJ2-1, with 9 bases matching TRBD2. CDR3 length: 14 amino acids. Germline V lookup: CDR1 SEHNR, CDR2 FQNEAQ (reference sequence). Complete variable domain (other parts from reference TRBV7-9 and TRBJ2-1): DTGVSQNPRHKITKRGQNVTFRCDPISEHNRLYWYRQTLGQGPEFLTYFQNEAQLEKSRLLSDRFSAERPKGSFSTLEIQRTEQGDSAMYLCASSVAGAHNEQFFGPGTRLTVL.

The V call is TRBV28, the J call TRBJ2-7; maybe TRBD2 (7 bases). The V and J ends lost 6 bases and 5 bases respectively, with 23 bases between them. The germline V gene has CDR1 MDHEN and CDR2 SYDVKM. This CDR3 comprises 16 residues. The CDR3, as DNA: TGTGCCAGCAGCCCCAACGGGGGCGGGAGTCTCCACGAGCAGTACTTC. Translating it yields CASSPNGGGSLHEQYF. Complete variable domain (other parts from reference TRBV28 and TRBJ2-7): DVKVTQSSRYLVKRTGEKVFLECVQDMDHENMFWYRQDPGLGLRLIYFSYDVKMKEKGDIPEGYSVSREKKERFSLILESASTNQTSMYLCASSPNGGGSLHEQYFGPGTRLTVT.

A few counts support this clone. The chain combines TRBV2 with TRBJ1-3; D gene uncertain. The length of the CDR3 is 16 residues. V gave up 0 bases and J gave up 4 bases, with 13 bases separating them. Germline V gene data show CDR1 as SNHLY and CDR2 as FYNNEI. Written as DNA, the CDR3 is TGTGCCAGCAGTGAAGCGGCACCTCAAACCGGAAACACCATATATTTT. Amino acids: CASSEAAPQTGNTIYF.

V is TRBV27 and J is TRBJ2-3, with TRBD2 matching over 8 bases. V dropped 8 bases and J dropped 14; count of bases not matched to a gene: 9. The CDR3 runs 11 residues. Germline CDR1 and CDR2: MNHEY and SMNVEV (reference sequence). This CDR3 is CASQSGGPPYF. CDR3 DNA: TGTGCCAGCCAAAGCGGGGGCCCCCCGTATTTT.

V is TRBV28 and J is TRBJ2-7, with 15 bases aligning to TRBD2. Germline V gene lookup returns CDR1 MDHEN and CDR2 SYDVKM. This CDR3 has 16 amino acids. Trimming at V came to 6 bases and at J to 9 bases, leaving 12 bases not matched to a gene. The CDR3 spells CASSPVRTSGRARQYF. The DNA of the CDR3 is TGTGCCAGCAGCCCAGTGAGGACTAGCGGGAGGGCCAGGCAGTACTTC.